This T cell receptor beta chain stems from a study of Ad26.COV2.S vaccination and SARS-CoV-2 variants. The germline V and J ends were trimmed by 5 bases and 0 bases, with 9 bases remaining between them. The CDR3 consists of 13 residues. Repertoires were generated with immunoSEQ multiplex PCR, while TCRdb's copy carries only in-frame clones and drops some. Altogether 400,000 to 450,000 clones are present, around 90% being singletons, with the ten largest covering approximately 12%. Stated treatment: 15 to 20 received Ad26.COV2.S at low or high dose, single or two shots; roughly 5 received placebo; per-sample allocation not given. Sample collection was performed on day 63 after the first vaccine or placebo injection.

The rearrangement links TRBV5-7 to TRBJ2-7, with D tentatively TRBD1 (6 bases). TRBV5-7 falls under the ORF class, with uncertain function. The source of this sequence is a person between 18 and 59 years old who received the Ad26.COV2.S COVID-19 vaccine or a placebo. The specimen comprised peripheral blood, sampled in a trial of Ad26.COV2.S vaccine versus placebo. CDR3 region: CASRSQGSYEQYF. The CDR3 DNA sequence: TGTGCCAGCAGGTCACAGGGCTCCTACGAGCAGTACTTC.